The rows below give T cell receptor beta chains drawn from one sample of a study of cytomegalovirus exposure and HLA in healthy donors. Assay used: immunoSEQ multiplex PCR; TCRdb lists only in-frame clones, some missing. The table has 120,000 to 150,000 clones, about 80% seen once. Sample: PBMCs. These receptors all stem from a woman in her thirties or forties in good health and CMV-seronegative. Both conserved end residues are part of each CDR3. The order of the fields is D gene, V gene, clone size, J gene, CDR3 protein, CDR3 DNA. A D gene is named only where the DNA matches it firmly. Where a row states a size, it is once, few, many or the class of an expanded clone; other rows omit it.

>TRBD2|TRBV18|-|TRBJ2-1
CASRERGNEQFF
TGTGCCAGTAGGGAGCGGGGCAATGAGCAGTTCTTC
>TRBD1|TRBV6-1|-|TRBJ1-1
CASSEMRGQNEAFF
TGTGCCAGCAGTGAAATGAGGGGGCAGAATGAAGCTTTCTTT
>-|TRBV6-1|-|TRBJ2-3
CASSDSERHTDTQYF
TGTGCCAGCAGTGATTCGGAGCGGCACACAGATACGCAGTATTTT
>-|TRBV7-2|-|TRBJ2-7
CASSPQDSYEQYF
TGTGCCAGCAGCCCCCAGGACAGCTACGAGCAGTACTTC
>-|TRBV7-8|-|TRBJ2-2
CASSHNGMRTGELFF
TGTGCCAGCAGCCATAACGGGATGCGCACCGGGGAGCTGTTTTTT
>-|TRBV18|-|TRBJ1-2
CASSSGGDYGYTF
TGTGCCAGCTCGTCAGGAGGGGACTATGGCTACACCTTC
>-|TRBV28|-|TRBJ2-2
CASSLLGGQNTGELFF
TGTGCCAGCAGTTTATTAGGGGGACAGAACACCGGGGAGCTGTTTTTT
>TRBD2|TRBV4-1|-|TRBJ2-1
CTSSRSPSGLTYNEQFF
TGCACCAGCAGCCGGTCTCCCTCGGGACTAACATACAATGAGCAGTTCTTC
>TRBD2|TRBV11-3|-|TRBJ2-7
CASSLDGREQYF
TGTGCCAGCAGCTTGGACGGGAGGGAGCAGTACTTC
>TRBD2|TRBV9|-|TRBJ2-1
CASEATGSGLLPNEQFF
TGTGCCAGCGAGGCGACGGGTTCGGGACTATTGCCCAATGAGCAGTTCTTC
>-|TRBV5-1|-|TRBJ1-1
CASRPLQTGPTEAFF
TGCGCCAGCAGGCCCCTTCAAACAGGGCCGACTGAAGCTTTCTTT
>-|TRBV28|-|TRBJ2-7
CASSFRGAKQYF
TGTGCCAGCAGTTTTCGGGGGGCTAAGCAGTACTTC
>-|TRBV29-1|once|TRBJ1-1
CSADPPGFTEAFF
TGCAGCGCCGACCCCCCGGGGTTCACTGAAGCTTTCTTT
>-|TRBV28|-|TRBJ2-5
CASSPTRETQYF
TGTGCCAGCAGCCCGACAAGGGAGACCCAGTACTTC
>TRBD2|TRBV2|-|TRBJ2-7
CASIAELAGVNEQYF
TGTGCCAGCATCGCCGAACTAGCGGGAGTGAACGAGCAGTACTTC
>TRBD2|TRBV29-1|-|TRBJ2-7
CSASLAGAFFGHEQYF
TGCAGCGCTTCACTAGCGGGAGCTTTTTTCGGCCACGAGCAGTACTTC
>-|TRBV10-3|few|TRBJ1-1
CAILTGMNTEAFF
TGTGCCATCTTGACAGGTATGAACACTGAAGCTTTCTTT
>TRBD2|TRBV4-1|-|TRBJ2-3
CASSLRRMASGRAMTADTQYF
TGCGCCAGCAGCCTGAGAAGGATGGCTAGCGGGAGGGCCATGACGGCAGATACGCAGTATTTT